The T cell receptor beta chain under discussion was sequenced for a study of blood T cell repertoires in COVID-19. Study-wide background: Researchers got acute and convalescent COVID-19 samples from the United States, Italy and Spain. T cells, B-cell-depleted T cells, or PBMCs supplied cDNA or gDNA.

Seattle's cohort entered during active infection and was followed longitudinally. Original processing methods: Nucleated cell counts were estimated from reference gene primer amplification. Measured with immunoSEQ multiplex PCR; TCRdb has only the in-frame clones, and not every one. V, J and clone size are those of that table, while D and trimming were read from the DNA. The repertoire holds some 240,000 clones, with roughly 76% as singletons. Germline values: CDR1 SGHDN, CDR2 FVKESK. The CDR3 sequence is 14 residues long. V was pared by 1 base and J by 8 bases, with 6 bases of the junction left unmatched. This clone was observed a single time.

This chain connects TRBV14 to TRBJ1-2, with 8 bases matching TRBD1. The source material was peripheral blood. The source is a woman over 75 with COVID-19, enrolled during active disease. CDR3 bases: TGTGCCAGCAGCCAAGTGGACAGGGTTGGCGGCTACACCTTC. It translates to CASSQVDRVGGYTF.